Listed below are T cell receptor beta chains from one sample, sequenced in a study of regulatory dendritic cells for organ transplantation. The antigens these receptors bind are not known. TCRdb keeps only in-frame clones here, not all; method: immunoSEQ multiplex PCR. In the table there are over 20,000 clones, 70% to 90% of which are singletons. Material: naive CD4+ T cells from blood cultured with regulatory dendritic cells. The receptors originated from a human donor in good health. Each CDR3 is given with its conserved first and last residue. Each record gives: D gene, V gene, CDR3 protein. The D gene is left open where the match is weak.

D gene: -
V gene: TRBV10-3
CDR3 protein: CAISEGDTQYF

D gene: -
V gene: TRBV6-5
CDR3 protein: CASTSPFTDTQYF

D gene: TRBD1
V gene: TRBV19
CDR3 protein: CASSEQGGKPQHF

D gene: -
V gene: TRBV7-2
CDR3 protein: CASSLEGYSNQPQHF

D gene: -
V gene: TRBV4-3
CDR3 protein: CASSQIQGFGNTIYF

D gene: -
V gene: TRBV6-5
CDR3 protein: CASSYSPQVYGYTF

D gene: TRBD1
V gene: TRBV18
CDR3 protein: CASSRQGDTAYTF

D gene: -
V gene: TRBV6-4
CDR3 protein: CASSHYLEGGDPYLHF

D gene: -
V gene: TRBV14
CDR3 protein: CASSQGTGNTEAFF

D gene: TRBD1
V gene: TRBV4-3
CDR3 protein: CASSQEGRGYGYTF

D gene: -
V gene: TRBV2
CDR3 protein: CASSGVRGGPNSPLHF

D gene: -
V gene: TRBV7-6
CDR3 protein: CASSFRAVNTGELFF

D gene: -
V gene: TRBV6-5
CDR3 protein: CASGDRYGYTF

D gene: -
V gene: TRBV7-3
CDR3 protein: CASSLTDTQYF

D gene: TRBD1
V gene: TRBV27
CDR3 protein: CASRTGRNTEAFF

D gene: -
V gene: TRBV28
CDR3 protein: CASSSGGFSYEQYF

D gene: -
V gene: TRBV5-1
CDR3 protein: CASSLDGTRNTIYF

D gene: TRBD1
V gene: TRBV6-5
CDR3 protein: CASRPHRGDTEAFF

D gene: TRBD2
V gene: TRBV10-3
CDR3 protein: CAISPGRGGFSEQYF

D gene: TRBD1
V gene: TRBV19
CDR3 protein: CASTTGAAANEKLFF

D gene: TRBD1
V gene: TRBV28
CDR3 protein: CASSSSRDRGYYEQYF

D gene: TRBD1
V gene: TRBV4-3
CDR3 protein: CASSQVKGAYNTEAFF

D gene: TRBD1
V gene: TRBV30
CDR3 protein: CAWSLGQAISGNTIYF

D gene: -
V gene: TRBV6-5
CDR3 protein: CASSYSRGTYEQYF

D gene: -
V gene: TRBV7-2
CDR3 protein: CASRRNKDLNTEAFF

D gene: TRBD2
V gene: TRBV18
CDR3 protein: CASSPRRGAVSSYEQYF

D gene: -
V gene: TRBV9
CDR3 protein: CASSVLSQGNSPLHF

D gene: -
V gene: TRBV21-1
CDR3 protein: CASSPQWPTLYGYTF

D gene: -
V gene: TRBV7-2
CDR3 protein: CASSLVTVGSPLHF

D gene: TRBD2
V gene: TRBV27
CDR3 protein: CASSLTTSGRYEQYF

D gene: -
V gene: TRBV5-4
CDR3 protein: CASSGPGTLYGYTF

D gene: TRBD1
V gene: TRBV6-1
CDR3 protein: CASSERTGSTDTQYF

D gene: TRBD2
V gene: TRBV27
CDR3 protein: CASSWTSGRGEQYF

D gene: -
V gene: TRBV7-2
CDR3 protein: CASSRQVYTEAFF

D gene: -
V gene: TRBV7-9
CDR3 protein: CASSLASTDTQYF

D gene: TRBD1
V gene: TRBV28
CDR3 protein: CASSPHGTGAYNEQFF

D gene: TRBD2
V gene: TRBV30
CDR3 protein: CASSGGGETQYF

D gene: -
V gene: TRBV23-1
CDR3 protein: CARNLERGEAGANVLTF

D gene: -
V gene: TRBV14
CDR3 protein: CASSQVVGPGVRGYGYTF

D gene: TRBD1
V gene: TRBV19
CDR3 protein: CASRQGTLYNEQFF

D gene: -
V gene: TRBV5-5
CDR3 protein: CASSPTVNGYTF

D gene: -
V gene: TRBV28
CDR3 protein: CASSPTAKAKNIQYF

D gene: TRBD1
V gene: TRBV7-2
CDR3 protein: CASSLRYLTGPSTDTQYF

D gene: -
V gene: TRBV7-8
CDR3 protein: CASSLMGAGVYDQPQHF

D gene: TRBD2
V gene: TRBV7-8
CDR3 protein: CASSSGLANEQFF

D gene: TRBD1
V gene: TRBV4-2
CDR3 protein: CASSRDRDRNQPQHF

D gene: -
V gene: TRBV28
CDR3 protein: CASSLGGVDTGELFF

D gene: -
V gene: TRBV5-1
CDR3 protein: CASSLEQLYGYTF

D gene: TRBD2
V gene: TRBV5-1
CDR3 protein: CASSLAGRAPTQKTDTQYF

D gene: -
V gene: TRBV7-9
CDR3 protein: CASSSLGGEGNTEAFF

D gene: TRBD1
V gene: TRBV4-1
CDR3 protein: CASSQDPTGTGVPYEQYF

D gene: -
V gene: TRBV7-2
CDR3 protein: CASSPPGPRMYEQYF

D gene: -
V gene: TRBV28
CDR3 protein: CASSSHWTGVAFF

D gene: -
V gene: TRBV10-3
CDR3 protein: CAISPGTEAFF